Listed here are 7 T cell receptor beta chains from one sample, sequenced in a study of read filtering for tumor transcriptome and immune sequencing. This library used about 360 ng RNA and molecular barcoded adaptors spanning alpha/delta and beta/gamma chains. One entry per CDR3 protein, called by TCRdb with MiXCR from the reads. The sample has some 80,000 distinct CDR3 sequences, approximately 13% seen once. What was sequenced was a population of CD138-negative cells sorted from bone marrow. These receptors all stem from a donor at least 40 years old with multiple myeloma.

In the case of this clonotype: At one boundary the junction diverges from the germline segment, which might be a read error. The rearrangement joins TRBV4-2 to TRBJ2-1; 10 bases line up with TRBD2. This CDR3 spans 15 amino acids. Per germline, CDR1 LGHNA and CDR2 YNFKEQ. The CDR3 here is CASSQRGLAVNERFF. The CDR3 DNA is TGTGCCAGCAGCCAACGCGGACTAGCGGTGAATGAGCGGTTTTTC.

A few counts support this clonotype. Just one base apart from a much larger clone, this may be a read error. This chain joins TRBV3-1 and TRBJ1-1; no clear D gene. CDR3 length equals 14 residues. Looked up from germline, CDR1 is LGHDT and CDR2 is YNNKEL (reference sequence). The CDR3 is CASSHLRGNTEAVF. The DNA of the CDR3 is TGTGCCAGCAGCCATCTGAGAGGGAACACTGAAGCTGTCTTT.

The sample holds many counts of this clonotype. Here the CDR3 DNA reads TGTGCCAGTGGGAGGCAGGGGGAGCAGTTCTTC. Translating gives CASGRQGEQFF. The V gene is TRBV28, the J gene TRBJ2-1; D assignment may be TRBD1 or TRBD2 (6 bases each). CDR3 size: 11 residues. Trimming removed 9 bases at V and 10 bases at J, with 13 bases between. CDR1 MDHEN and CDR2 SYDVKM come from the germline V gene.

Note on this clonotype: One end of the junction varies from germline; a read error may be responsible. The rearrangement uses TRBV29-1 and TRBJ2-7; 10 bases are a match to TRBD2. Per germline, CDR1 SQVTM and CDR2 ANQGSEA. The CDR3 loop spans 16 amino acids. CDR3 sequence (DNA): TGCAGCGTTAATCTAGCGGGAGAAAGGGGATCCTACGAACAGTACTTC. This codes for CSVNLAGERGSYEQYF.

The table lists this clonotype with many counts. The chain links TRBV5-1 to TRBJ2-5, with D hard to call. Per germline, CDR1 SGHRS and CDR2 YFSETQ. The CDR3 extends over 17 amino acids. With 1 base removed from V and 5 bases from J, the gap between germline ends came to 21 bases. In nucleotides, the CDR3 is TGCGCCAGCAGCTTGCGTCAAGGGCACGCCGGTCGGGAGACCCAGTACTTC. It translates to CASSLRQGHAGRETQYF.

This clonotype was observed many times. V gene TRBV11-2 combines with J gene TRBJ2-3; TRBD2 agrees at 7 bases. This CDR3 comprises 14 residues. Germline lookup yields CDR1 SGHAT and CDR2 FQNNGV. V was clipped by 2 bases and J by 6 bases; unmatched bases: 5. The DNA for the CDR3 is TGTGCCAGCAGCTTAACGGGAGGCGGGGATACGCAGTATTTT. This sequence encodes CASSLTGGGDTQYF.

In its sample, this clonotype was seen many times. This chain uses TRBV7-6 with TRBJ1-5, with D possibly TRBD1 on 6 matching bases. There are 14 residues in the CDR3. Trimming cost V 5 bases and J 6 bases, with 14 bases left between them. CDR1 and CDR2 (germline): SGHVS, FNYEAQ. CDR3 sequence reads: CASSPGTQLQPQHF. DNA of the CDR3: TGTGCCAGCAGCCCCGGGACACAACTTCAGCCCCAGCATTTT.